One TCR beta chain is described in this entry. Authors' analysis steps: Amplification from reference gene primers served as the basis for estimated nucleated cell counts. Measured with immunoSEQ multiplex PCR; TCRdb has only the in-frame clones, and not every one. That table is the source of V, J and clone size, and D and trimming were worked out from the DNA. In the table there are about 140,000 clones, just over 85% of which are singletons. The data stem from a study of blood T cell repertoires in COVID-19. On the study more broadly: Spain, Italy and the United States supplied samples that represented acute and convalescent COVID-19.

This CDR3 contains 11 residues. The germline V gene encodes CDR1 MNHEY and CDR2 SVGAGI. Trimming stripped 8 bases from V and 10 bases from J, with 14 bases between. The sequenced sample was peripheral blood. The V and J genes are TRBV6-5 and TRBJ1-1, with D possibly matching TRBD1 (6 bases). The TCR sequence derives from a woman aged 60-75 years with acute or convalescent COVID-19. Written as DNA, the CDR3 is TGTGCCAGCGGGACATCGGCCGCAGCTTTCTTT. It yields the protein CASGTSAAAFF.